These T cell receptor beta chains were read from a single sample in a study of CD8 T cells in Susac syndrome. TCRdb analysed the immunoSEQ multiplex PCR reads with MiXCR anew, one entry per CDR3 protein. The repertoire holds roughly 150,000 distinct CDR3 sequences, with about 95% as singletons. Sequencing was carried out using CD8+ T cells from PBMCs. Every receptor here comes from a human donor with multiple sclerosis. Each CDR3 is given with its conserved first and last residue. A D gene is named only where the DNA matches it firmly. Part of the rows lack a size; the others show once, few, many or a class for expanded clones.

len | j_gene | v_gene | abundance | d_gene | CDR3nt | CDR3aa
14 | TRBJ2-3 | TRBV7-9 | . | TRBD2 | TGTGCCAGCAGCTTAGCAGGGAGGGCAGATACGCAGTATTTT | CASSLAGRADTQYF
15 | TRBJ2-7 | TRBV9 | . | . | TGTGCCAGCAGCCCCCCCGGCCGGGAAGGGTACGAGCAGTACTTC | CASSPPGREGYEQYF
16 | TRBJ1-2 | TRBV7-8 | . | . | TGTGCCAGCAGCTCCCTTAGAGGGGATGAGAAGTATGGCTACACCTTC | CASSSLRGDEKYGYTF
14 | TRBJ2-1 | TRBV5-4 | once | . | TGTGCCAGCAGCTCCCTGGGACCTACTGAAGAGCAGTTCTTC | CASSSLGPTEEQFF
15 | TRBJ1-1 | TRBV30 | . | TRBD1 | TGTGCTTCCTCGTGGGACAGGGGGCGGAAAACTGAAGCTTTCTTT | CASSWDRGRKTEAFF
12 | TRBJ1-2 | TRBV14 | . | . | TGTGCCAGCAGCGGCAGTAACTATGGCTACACCTTC | CASSGSNYGYTF
14 | TRBJ1-1 | TRBV30 | . | TRBD1 | TGTGCCTGGAGTGCAGGGGGCGGTAACACTGAAGCTTTCTTT | CAWSAGGGNTEAFF
13 | TRBJ2-5 | TRBV29-1 | . | TRBD1 | TGCAGCTCGTCGACAGGGACGGGAGAGACCCAGTACTTC | CSSSTGTGETQYF
12 | TRBJ1-1 | TRBV5-6 | . | . | TGTGCCAGCAGCTATGGTGGGGAAGGAGCTTTCTTT | CASSYGGEGAFF
15 | TRBJ2-1 | TRBV3-1 | once | . | TGTGCCAGCAGCCAAGATTGGCTGGGGGCGGGGGAGCAGTTCTTC | CASSQDWLGAGEQFF
15 | TRBJ1-4 | TRBV7-9 | . | TRBD1 | TGTGCCAGCAGCCTTTCTCGGGACAGTAAGGAAAAACTGTTTTTT | CASSLSRDSKEKLFF
18 | TRBJ2-3 | TRBV20-1 | . | TRBD2 | TGCAGTGCTAGGCTAGCTTCGGATCGGGTCGGGGAGGGGAATACGCAGTATTTT | CSARLASDRVGEGNTQYF
13 | TRBJ2-1 | TRBV27 | once | . | TGTGCCAGCACTTCACACAGTGCGGTGCATGAGTTCTTC | CASTSHSAVHEFF
12 | TRBJ2-3 | TRBV24-1 | . | . | TGTGCCACCAGTGATTTGGGAGATACGCAATATTTT | CATSDLGDTQYF
18 | TRBJ2-1 | TRBV7-9 | . | . | TGTGCCAGCAGCTTAGTGTCAGGACTTGGGACTTTGTGGAATGAGCAGTTCTTC | CASSLVSGLGTLWNEQFF
14 | TRBJ1-1 | TRBV12-3/TRBV12-4 | . | . | TGTGCCAGCAGTTGGAAGGGCTGGAACACTGAAGCTTTCTTT | CASSWKGWNTEAFF
12 | TRBJ2-1 | TRBV7-9 | . | TRBD1 | TGTGCCAGCAGCATAGGGGGCTATGAGCAGTTCTTC | CASSIGGYEQFF
16 | TRBJ1-1 | TRBV11-1 | . | TRBD1 | TGTGCCAGCGGAACAGGGGGAATTGGGGTGAACACTGAAGCTTTCTTT | CASGTGGIGVNTEAFF
17 | TRBJ2-6 | TRBV7-9 | . | . | TGTGCCAGCAGCCATGGGCTACAGAGCTCTGGGGCCAACGTCCTGACTTTC | CASSHGLQSSGANVLTF
11 | TRBJ1-2 | TRBV9 | once | . | TGTGCCAGCAGCTCCCGGGGAGCCTACACCTTC | CASSSRGAYTF
16 | TRBJ1-2 | TRBV3-1 | . | . | TGTGCCAGCAGCCAAGTCTCAGGGGACCGAAACTATGGCTACACCTTC | CASSQVSGDRNYGYTF
13 | TRBJ2-3 | TRBV27 | . | . | TGTGCCAGCAGTATCTCCCTCACAGATACGCAGTATTTT | CASSISLTDTQYF
16 | TRBJ2-3 | TRBV7-8 | . | TRBD2 | TGTGCCAGCAGCTCTAGGTCTAGCGGGGGGGCAGATACGCAGTATTTT | CASSSRSSGGADTQYF
14 | TRBJ1-3 | TRBV15 | . | . | TGTGCCACCAGTGCGGCCGAAGGTGGAAACACCATATATTTT | CATSAAEGGNTIYF
18 | TRBJ2-2 | TRBV3-1 | . | . | TGTGCCAGCAGCCCACGACAAAGGGTCGCCGTCAGGACCGGGGAGCTGTTTTTT | CASSPRQRVAVRTGELFF
16 | TRBJ2-3 | TRBV20-1 | . | TRBD2 | TGCAGTGCTACCCATGGGGCGGGGGGGCCTTTGGATACGCAGTATTTT | CSATHGAGGPLDTQYF
14 | TRBJ1-1 | TRBV7-2 | . | . | TGTGCCAGCAGCTTCGGAGTTGGGGGCGCTGAAGCTTTCTTT | CASSFGVGGAEAFF
14 | TRBJ2-3 | TRBV4-1 | . | . | TGCGCCAGTGCCGGGACACCCTCACAAGATACGCAGTATTTT | CASAGTPSQDTQYF
15 | TRBJ1-3 | TRBV12-3/TRBV12-4 | . | . | TGTGCCAGCAGTCAAGCACGGAACTCTGGAAACACCATATATTTT | CASSQARNSGNTIYF
14 | TRBJ1-1 | TRBV7-6 | . | . | TGTGCCAGCAGCACACCCGGGGGGAACACTGAAGCTTTCTTT | CASSTPGGNTEAFF
13 | TRBJ2-7 | TRBV20-1 | . | TRBD1 | TGCAGTGCTAGAACAGGGGAGTCCTACGAGCAGTACTTC | CSARTGESYEQYF
12 | TRBJ2-7 | TRBV6-2/TRBV6-3 | . | . | TGTGCCAGCAGTTACTCCCTCTACGAGCAGTACTTC | CASSYSLYEQYF
13 | TRBJ2-3 | TRBV29-1 | . | . | TGCAGCGTTGAGGGTCAGTATTCAGATACGCAGTATTTT | CSVEGQYSDTQYF
15 | TRBJ2-7 | TRBV5-1 | . | TRBD1 | TGCGCCAGCAGCTTGGCACCGGACAGGGTATACGAGCAGTACTTC | CASSLAPDRVYEQYF
13 | TRBJ2-3 | TRBV20-1 | . | TRBD2 | TGCAGTGCTTCCGGGACTAGCGCCAGGGAGCAGTATTTT | CSASGTSAREQYF
12 | TRBJ2-1 | TRBV30 | . | . | TGTGCCTGGAGTGTAGGACCAGCCGAGCAGTTCTTC | CAWSVGPAEQFF
13 | TRBJ1-1 | TRBV27 | once | . | TGTGCCAGCAGTTTATCGATTAACACTGAAGCTTTCTTT | CASSLSINTEAFF
14 | TRBJ2-4 | TRBV19 | . | . | TGTGCCAGTAGTATCGCCTTAGCCAAAAACATTCAGTACTTC | CASSIALAKNIQYF
15 | TRBJ2-3 | TRBV2 | . | TRBD2 | TGTGCCAGTCGGGCGACTAGCGGTTACACAGATACGCAGTATTTT | CASRATSGYTDTQYF
15 | TRBJ1-6 | TRBV27 | . | . | TGTGCCAGCAGTTCCGGGATAGGGCCTAATTCACCCCTCCACTTT | CASSSGIGPNSPLHF
16 | TRBJ2-3 | TRBV27 | . | . | TGTGCCAGCAGTAGCCTGACCGGCGGGGGCACAGATACGCAGTATTTT | CASSSLTGGGTDTQYF
14 | TRBJ2-5 | TRBV7-2 | . | . | TGTGCCAGCAGCCAGTCGGACCTCCAAGAGACCCAGTACTTC | CASSQSDLQETQYF
13 | TRBJ1-2 | TRBV29-1 | . | . | TGCAGCGTTGAAGTTGACCTTAACTATGGCTACACCTTC | CSVEVDLNYGYTF
15 | TRBJ1-1 | TRBV9 | . | TRBD1 | TGTGCCAGCAGCGGGTCACAGGGGAGGCACACTGAAGCTTTCTTT | CASSGSQGRHTEAFF
14 | TRBJ1-5 | TRBV7-9 | . | . | TGTGCCAGCAGCCCACCGGGACCTCGGCAGCCCCAGCATTTT | CASSPPGPRQPQHF
15 | TRBJ2-3 | TRBV3-1 | . | . | TGTGCCAGCAGCCAAGAAGGGACGCCCCCAGATACGCAGTATTTT | CASSQEGTPPDTQYF
16 | TRBJ2-1 | TRBV13 | few | . | TGTGCCAGCAGCTATACGGGACTGTCCTCCTACAATGAGCAGTTCTTC | CASSYTGLSSYNEQFF
15 | TRBJ2-5 | TRBV13 | . | TRBD2 | TGTGCCAGCAGCGCAGGACTAGCGGACCAAGAGACCCAGTACTTC | CASSAGLADQETQYF
13 | TRBJ2-3 | TRBV7-9 | . | . | TGTGCCAGCAGCTTAGTTCGCACAGATACGCAGTATTTT | CASSLVRTDTQYF